This TCR beta chain derives from a study of shared clonotypes between healthy human individuals. Study at large: Researchers assigned three CD4 naive, three CD4 memory, two CD8 naive and one CD8 memory plate to each donor.

Authors' methods: From ImmunoSEQ came sequences covering only the junction and carrying no quality scores, so filtering differed. Assay used: immunoSEQ multiplex PCR; TCRdb lists only in-frame clones, some missing. Clonal size and the V and J genes are those of that table, whereas D and trimming came from the DNA. The table records fewer than 3 million clones, roughly 90% of them present only once. Overall study findings and caveats: The expectation was that sequencing depth would affect clonotype sharing among donors. Estimated richness was generally greater in naive than memory subsets.

The CDR3 extends over 14 amino acids. Germline lookup yields CDR1 MDHEN and CDR2 SYDVKM. Trimming stripped 4 bases from V and 7 bases from J, with 15 bases between. A note on this clone: The antigen is unknown.

The receptor's source is a man aged 18 to 35 in good health. Some clones in this sample may be carry-over from other donors' samples. This chain uses TRBV28 with TRBJ2-3; perhaps TRBD2 as D (5 bases). Sequenced sample: naive CD4+ T cells from PBMCs. Subset noted: CD45RA+ positively selected. The CDR3 DNA reads TGTGCCAGCAGTTCGTCGCGGTCCGGGAATACGCAGTATTTT. It specifies CASSSSRSGNTQYF. Complete variable domain (other parts from reference TRBV28 and TRBJ2-3): DVKVTQSSRYLVKRTGEKVFLECVQDMDHENMFWYRQDPGLGLRLIYFSYDVKMKEKGDIPEGYSVSREKKERFSLILESASTNQTSMYLCASSSSRSGNTQYFGPGTRLTVL.